Presented here are 23 T cell receptor beta chains from one specimen sequenced in a study of blood T cell repertoires in COVID-19. TCRdb's copy holds only in-frame clones and misses some; the assay was immunoSEQ multiplex PCR. In the table there are fewer than 450,000 clones, around 87% of which are singletons. The sequencing input was peripheral blood. The receptor set was obtained from a woman in her forties or fifties with COVID-19, enrolled during active disease.

This clone was picked up a small number of times. J is TRBJ1-5 and V is TRBV30; D not resolved. Trimming took 2 bases from V and 5 from J, leaving 10 bases between them. The germline gives CDR1 GTSNPN, CDR2 SVGIG (reference sequence). The CDR3 sequence is 13 residues long. CDR3 nucleotides: TGTGCCTGGAGTACTGACAACTATCAGCCCCAGCATTTT. It specifies CAWSTDNYQPQHF.

This clone was detected only a few times. This chain links TRBV6-2 or TRBV6-3 with TRBJ1-5; D unclear. The CDR3 sequence is 15 residues long. Deletions cut 3 bases from V and 3 bases from J, with 12 bases between. The germline V gene has CDR1 MNHEY and CDR2 SVGEGT. DNA of the CDR3: TGTGCCAGCAGTTATTATGAGGTGGTCAATCAGCCCCAGCATTTT. Its translation is CASSYYEVVNQPQHF.

The rearrangement uses TRBV18 and TRBJ2-7; 11 nucleotides match TRBD2. The V gene end was trimmed by 6 bases and the J gene end by 5 bases; junction bases not matched to a gene: 9. The CDR3 loop spans 15 amino acids. From germline, CDR1 is KGHSH and CDR2 LQKENI. This CDR3 is CASSPIAGGSDEQYF. CDR3 sequence (DNA): TGTGCCAGCTCCCCTATAGCGGGAGGGTCGGACGAGCAGTACTTC.

The V call is TRBV5-1, the J call TRBJ2-3, with 13 bases aligning to TRBD2. From germline, CDR1 is SGHRS and CDR2 YFSETQ. With V trimmed by 1 base and J by 1 base, 6 bases remained unmatched. The CDR3 length is 18 residues. The DNA for the CDR3 is TGCGCCAGCAGCTTGCCCTGGACTAGCGGGAGAGGCACAGATACGCAGTATTTT. Protein: CASSLPWTSGRGTDTQYF.

This clone was seen just once. The chain uses TRBV21-1 and TRBJ1-2. TRBV21-1 is a pseudogene segment. This CDR3 region has 14 residues. In DNA form, the CDR3 reads TGTGCCAGCAGCAACACGAGTTCTAACTATGGCTACACCTTC. Protein sequence: CASSNTSSNYGYTF.

The genes are TRBV6-2 or TRBV6-3 and TRBJ2-7, with unresolved D. The CDR3 has 14 amino acids. V was pared by 0 bases and J by 3 bases, with 9 bases between. Germline loops: CDR1 MNHEY, CDR2 SVGEGT. The CDR3 nucleotides are TGTGCCAGCAGTTACTCGGGCCCAATCTACGAGCAGTACTTC. Translated: CASSYSGPIYEQYF.

The chain combines TRBV6-6 with TRBJ2-7; 7 bases are shared with TRBD1. The germline V gene encodes CDR1 MNHNY and CDR2 SVGAGI (reference sequence). V was pared by 8 bases and J by 1 base, with 2 bases of the junction left unmatched. This CDR3 is built from 12 residues. CDR3 protein: CASEGASYEQYF. The DNA of the CDR3 is TGTGCCAGCGAGGGGGCTTCCTACGAGCAGTACTTC.

This clone was seen once. Relative to the germline gene, one junction end is altered; a read error may explain this. The rearrangement joins TRBV6-1 to TRBJ2-1; 10 nucleotides align to TRBD1. Germline assignment: CDR1 MNHNS and CDR2 SASEGT. There are 16 residues in the CDR3. CDR3 DNA: TGTGCCAGCAGTCAAGCGGGACAGGGGTTTTACAATGAGCAGTTCTTC. It codes for CASSQAGQGFYNEQFF.

The gene calls are TRBV19 and TRBJ2-7, with TRBD2 matching over 9 bases. The V segment lost 3 bases and the J segment 7 bases; nucleotides outside the gene matches: 7. The CDR3 extends over 14 amino acids. CDR1 and CDR2 from the germline V gene are LNHDA and SQIVND (reference sequence). The CDR3 protein is CASSILAGPGEQYF. The CDR3 nucleotides read TGTGCCAGTAGTATCCTAGCGGGACCTGGGGAGCAGTACTTC.

The chain has TRBV30 and TRBJ2-7, with 11 bases matching TRBD2. This CDR3 has 14 residues. The germline V gene encodes CDR1 GTSNPN and CDR2 SVGIG (reference sequence). V lost 3 bases, J lost 4 bases, and 5 bases stayed unmatched. The CDR3 loop reads CAWRRLAGLYEQYF. CDR3 nucleotides: TGTGCCTGGAGGCGACTAGCGGGACTTTACGAGCAGTACTTC.

V usage is TRBV18 and J usage is TRBJ1-1; the match to TRBD1 covers 8 bases. Per the germline V gene, CDR1 is KGHSH and CDR2 is LQKENI. With 5 bases clipped from V and 1 base from J, the junction kept 3 bases outside the gene matches. The CDR3 sequence is 14 residues long. The CDR3 is CASSKGQANTEAFF. As DNA, the CDR3 is TGTGCCAGCTCAAAGGGACAGGCGAACACTGAAGCTTTCTTT.

The chain is built from TRBV5-1 and TRBJ1-1; 7 nucleotides agree with TRBD1. The CDR3 is made up of 16 amino acids. Germline CDR1 is SGHRS and CDR2 is YFSETQ. After removal of 4 bases from V and 1 base from J, the junction contained 10 bases not matched to a gene. CDR3 nucleotides: TGCGCCAGCAGCGAGGCCGTGAGACAGGGGAACACTGAAGCTTTCTTT. It codes for CASSEAVRQGNTEAFF.

The chain has TRBV4-2 and TRBJ2-1; the D gene is possibly TRBD2 (6 bases). Looked up from germline, CDR1 is LGHNA and CDR2 is YNFKEQ. The germline V and J ends were trimmed by 1 base and 4 bases, with 17 bases remaining between them. The CDR3 runs to 17 residues. For the CDR3, the DNA is TGTGCCAGCAGCCAAGCCGGTACAGTAGGGACTTACAATGAGCAGTTCTTC. Encoded protein: CASSQAGTVGTYNEQFF.

The chain links TRBV7-9 to TRBJ2-2; 8 bases are shared with TRBD1. The ends lost 4 bases at V and 4 bases at J; junction bases unmatched: 2. CDR1 and CDR2 (germline): SEHNR, FQNEAQ (reference sequence). The CDR3 totals 14 residues. CDR3 sequence (DNA): TGTGCCAGCAGCTGGGGACAGGTCACCGGGGAGCTGTTTTTT. Its translation is CASSWGQVTGELFF.

The chain recombines TRBV5-4 with TRBJ1-2; perhaps TRBD1 as D (5 bases). The CDR3 runs to 14 residues. Germline CDR1 SGHNT, CDR2 YYREEE (reference sequence). V lost 0 bases and J lost 2, with 8 bases in between. The CDR3 nucleotides are TGTGCCAGCAGCTTGGTGGGGGGGAACTATGGCTACACCTTC. Translating gives CASSLVGGNYGYTF.

This chain joins TRBV5-8 and TRBJ2-4, with no clear D. The CDR3 runs to 13 residues. V lost 4 bases and J 3 bases, leaving 8 bases between the germline ends. CDR1 and CDR2 from the germline V gene are SGHTS and YDEGEE. Here the CDR3 DNA reads TGTGCCAGCAGCACCAGATACAAAAACATTCAGTACTTC. It yields the protein CASSTRYKNIQYF.

The V call is TRBV6-1, the J call TRBJ2-7, with D possibly TRBD1 on 5 matching bases. This CDR3 is 13 amino acids long. CDR1 and CDR2 from the germline V gene are MNHNS and SASEGT. The V end lost 2 bases, the J end lost 7 bases, and 12 bases lay between the germline ends. CDR3 in amino acids: CASSERGRGEQYF. CDR3 nucleotide sequence: TGTGCCAGCAGTGAAAGGGGTCGAGGAGAGCAGTACTTC.

The V gene is TRBV11-2, the J gene TRBJ2-7; the D is unclear. V shed 1 base and J shed 4 bases, with 11 bases lying between them. The germline V gene encodes CDR1 SGHAT and CDR2 FQNNGV. The CDR3 extends over 14 amino acids. CDR3 amino acids: CASSLVVNAYEQYF. Written as DNA, the CDR3 is TGTGCCAGCAGCTTAGTAGTCAACGCTTACGAGCAGTACTTC.

This chain connects TRBV19 to TRBJ1-1; no definite D call. This CDR3 contains 13 residues. V gave up 9 bases and J gave up 3 bases, with 14 bases separating them. Germline CDR1 is LNHDA and CDR2 is SQIVND (reference sequence). For the CDR3, the DNA is TGTGCCAGCAGCGGGAGCTGGGACACTGAAGCTTTCTTT. This gives the protein CASSGSWDTEAFF.

V and J are TRBV30 and TRBJ1-6, with D possibly matching TRBD1 (5 bases). CDR1 and CDR2 (germline): GTSNPN, SVGIG (reference sequence). V was trimmed by 2 bases and J by 7 bases, leaving 21 bases between them. The CDR3 has 17 residues. CDR3 protein: CAWSNARIQGSNSPLHF. The CDR3, as DNA: TGTGCCTGGAGTAATGCCCGCATCCAGGGAAGCAATTCACCCCTCCACTTT.

The chain uses TRBV18 and TRBJ1-5, with 8 bases fitting TRBD1. The CDR3 is made up of 16 amino acids. V lost 3 bases and J lost 6; bases outside the gene matches: 10. Germline CDR1 is KGHSH and CDR2 is LQKENI. For the CDR3, the DNA is TGTGCCAGCTCACCCGCAGGACAGGGTGTAATTCAGCCCCAGCATTTT. Amino acid sequence: CASSPAGQGVIQPQHF. The complete variable domain, with remaining parts taken from reference TRBV18 and TRBJ1-5, reads NAGVMQNPRHLVRRRGQEARLRCSPMKGHSHVYWYRQLPEEGLKFMVYLQKENIIDESGMPKERFSAEFPKEGPSILRIQQVVRGDSAAYFCASSPAGQGVIQPQHFGDGTRLSIL.

V gene TRBV3-1 (or the pseudogene TRBV3-2) combines with J gene TRBJ2-5, with D possibly being TRBD2 (7 bases). V lost 6 bases and J 2 bases, leaving 19 bases between the germline ends. The length of the CDR3 is 16 residues. Germline assignment: CDR1 LGHDT and CDR2 YNNKEL (reference sequence). Here the CDR3 reads CASRRGGRNSQETQYF. In nucleotides, the CDR3 is TGTGCCAGCAGGAGGGGGGGGAGGAATTCTCAAGAGACCCAGTACTTC.

The chain has TRBV23-1 and TRBJ2-7; 9 bases match TRBD1. TRBV23-1 belongs to the ORF category, with a function that is uncertain. This CDR3 is built from 14 residues. The V gene end was trimmed by 0 bases and the J gene end by 9 bases; junction bases not matched to a gene: 6. The CDR3 protein is CASSQSNRGPPQYF. In DNA, the CDR3 is TGCGCCAGCAGTCAATCGAACAGGGGGCCGCCGCAGTACTTC.